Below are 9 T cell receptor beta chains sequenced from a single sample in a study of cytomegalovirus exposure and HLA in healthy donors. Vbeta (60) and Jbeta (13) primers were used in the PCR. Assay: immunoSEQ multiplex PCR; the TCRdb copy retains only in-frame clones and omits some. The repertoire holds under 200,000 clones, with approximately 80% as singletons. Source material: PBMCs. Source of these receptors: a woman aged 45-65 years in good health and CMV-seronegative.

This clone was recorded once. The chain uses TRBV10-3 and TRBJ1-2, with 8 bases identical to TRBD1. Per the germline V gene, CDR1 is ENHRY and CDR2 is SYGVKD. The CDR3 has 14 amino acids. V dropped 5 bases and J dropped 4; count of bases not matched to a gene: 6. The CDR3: CAISPGQAAYGYTF. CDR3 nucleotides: TGTGCCATCAGTCCGGGACAGGCTGCCTATGGCTACACCTTC.

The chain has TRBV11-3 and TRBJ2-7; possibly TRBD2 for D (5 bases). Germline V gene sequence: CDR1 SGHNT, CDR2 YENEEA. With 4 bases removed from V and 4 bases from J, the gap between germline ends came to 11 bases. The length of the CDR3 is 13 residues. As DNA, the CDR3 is TGTGCCAGCAGCTCCGGTCCGGGGTACGAGCAGTACTTC. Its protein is CASSSGPGYEQYF. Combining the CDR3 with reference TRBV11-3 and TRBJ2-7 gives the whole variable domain EAGVVQSPRYKIIEKKQPVAFWCNPISGHNTLYWYLQNLGQGPELLIRYENEEAVDDSQLPKDRFSAERLKGVDSTLKIQPAELGDSAVYLCASSSGPGYEQYFGPGTRLTVT.

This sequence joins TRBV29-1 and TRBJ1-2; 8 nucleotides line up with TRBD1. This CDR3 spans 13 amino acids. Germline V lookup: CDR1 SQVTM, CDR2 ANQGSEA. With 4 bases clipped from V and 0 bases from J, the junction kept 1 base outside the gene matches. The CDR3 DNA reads TGCAGCGTTGCAGGGGGCCCTAACTATGGCTACACCTTC. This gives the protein CSVAGGPNYGYTF.

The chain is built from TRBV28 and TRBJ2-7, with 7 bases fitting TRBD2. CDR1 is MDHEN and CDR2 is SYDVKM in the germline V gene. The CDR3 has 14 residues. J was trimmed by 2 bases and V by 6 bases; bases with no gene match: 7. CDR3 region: CASSPREGTYEQYF. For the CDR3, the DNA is TGTGCCAGCAGCCCCAGGGAGGGAACCTACGAGCAGTACTTC. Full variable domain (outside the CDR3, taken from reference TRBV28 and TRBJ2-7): DVKVTQSSRYLVKRTGEKVFLECVQDMDHENMFWYRQDPGLGLRLIYFSYDVKMKEKGDIPEGYSVSREKKERFSLILESASTNQTSMYLCASSPREGTYEQYFGPGTRLTVT.

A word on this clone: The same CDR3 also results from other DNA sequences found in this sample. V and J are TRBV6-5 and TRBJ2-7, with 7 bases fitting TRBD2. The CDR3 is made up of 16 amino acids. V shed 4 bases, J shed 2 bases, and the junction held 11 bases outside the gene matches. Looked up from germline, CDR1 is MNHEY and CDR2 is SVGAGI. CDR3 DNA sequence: TGTGCCAGCAGTTCCTCCGGGGTAGCGGGTACCTACGAGCAGTACTTC. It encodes CASSSSGVAGTYEQYF.

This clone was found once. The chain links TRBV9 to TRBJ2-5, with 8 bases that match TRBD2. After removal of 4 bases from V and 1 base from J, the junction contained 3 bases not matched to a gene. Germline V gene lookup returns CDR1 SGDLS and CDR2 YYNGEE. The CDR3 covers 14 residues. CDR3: CASSKRGGQETQYF. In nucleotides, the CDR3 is TGTGCCAGCAGCAAACGGGGGGGCCAAGAGACCCAGTACTTC.

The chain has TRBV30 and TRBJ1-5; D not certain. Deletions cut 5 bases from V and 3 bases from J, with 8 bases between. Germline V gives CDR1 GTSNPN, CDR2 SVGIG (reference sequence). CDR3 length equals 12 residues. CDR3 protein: CAWGENNQPQHF. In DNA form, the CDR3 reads TGTGCCTGGGGGGAGAACAATCAGCCCCAGCATTTT.

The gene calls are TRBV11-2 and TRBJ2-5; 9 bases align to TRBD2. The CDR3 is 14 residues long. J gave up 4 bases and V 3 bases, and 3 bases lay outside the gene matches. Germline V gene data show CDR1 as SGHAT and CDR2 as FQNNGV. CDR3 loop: CASSFSGRRETQYF. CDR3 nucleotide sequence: TGTGCCAGCAGCTTTAGCGGGAGAAGAGAGACCCAGTACTTC.

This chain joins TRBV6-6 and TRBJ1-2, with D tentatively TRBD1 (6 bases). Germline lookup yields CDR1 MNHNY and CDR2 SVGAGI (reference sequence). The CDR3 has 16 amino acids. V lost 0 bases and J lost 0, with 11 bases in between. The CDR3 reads CASSYSSRGANYGYTF. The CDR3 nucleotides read TGTGCCAGCAGTTACTCGTCCAGGGGAGCTAACTATGGCTACACCTTC.